One T cell receptor beta chain is described in this entry. The antigen remains unidentified. This sample was taken from a study of shared clonotypes between healthy human individuals. At the level of the study: The plates for each donor numbered three CD4 naive, three CD4 memory, two CD8 naive and one CD8 memory. Findings and limits, study-wide: Depth was large, yet rarefaction showed that sorted-subset sequencing was incomplete.

CDR1 is SGHRS and CDR2 is YFSETQ in the germline V gene. There are 16 residues in the CDR3. The V and J ends lost 4 bases and 3 bases respectively, with 20 bases between them. Sequencing used immunoSEQ multiplex PCR; TCRdb keeps in-frame clones, though not all of them. The data show roughly 2,500,000 clones, with under 95% seen just once and around 0.37% held by the top ten. This rearrangement joins TRBV5-1 to TRBJ2-7; the D call may be TRBD1 or TRBD2 (5 bases each). This TCR was recovered from a man aged 18-30 years in good health. Some clones in this sample may be carry-over from other donors' samples. Sequenced input: naive CD4+ T cells from PBMCs. Stated subset: CD45RA+ positively selected. CDR3: CASSPGTPVLIYEQYF. The CDR3 nucleotides read TGCGCCAGCAGCCCCGGGACCCCCGTCCTTATCTACGAGCAGTACTTC.